This section outlines one TCR beta chain sequence together with its context. These data belong to a study of control samples from healthy donors and cancer patients. Per germline, CDR1 SGHKS and CDR2 YYEKEE (reference sequence). V dropped 3 bases and J dropped 4; count of bases not matched to a gene: 4. There are 14 residues in the CDR3. The assay was immunoSEQ multiplex PCR, and TCRdb's table has in-frame clones only and misses some. The table lists 150,000 to 200,000 clones, approximately 94% of them singletons. V is TRBV5-5 and J is TRBJ2-5, with 9 bases identical to TRBD1. Sequencing used blood. This clonotype was sampled from a woman under 30 in good health. CDR3 amino acids: CASSSTTGGETQYF. The DNA of the CDR3 is TGTGCCAGCAGCTCAACGACAGGGGGAGAGACCCAGTACTTC.